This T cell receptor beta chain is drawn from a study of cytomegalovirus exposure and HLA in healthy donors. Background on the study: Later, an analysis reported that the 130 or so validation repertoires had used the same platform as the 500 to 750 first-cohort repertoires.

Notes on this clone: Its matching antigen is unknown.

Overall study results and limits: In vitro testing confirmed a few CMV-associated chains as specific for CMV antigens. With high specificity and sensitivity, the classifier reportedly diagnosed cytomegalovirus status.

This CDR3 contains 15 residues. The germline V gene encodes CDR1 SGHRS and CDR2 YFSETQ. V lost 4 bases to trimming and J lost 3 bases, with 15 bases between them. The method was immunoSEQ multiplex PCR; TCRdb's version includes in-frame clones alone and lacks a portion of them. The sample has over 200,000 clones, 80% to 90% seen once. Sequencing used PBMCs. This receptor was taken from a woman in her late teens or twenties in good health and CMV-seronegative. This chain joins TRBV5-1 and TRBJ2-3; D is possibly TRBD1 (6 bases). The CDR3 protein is CASSPDPGQTDTQYF. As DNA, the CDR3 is TGCGCCAGCAGCCCGGATCCGGGACAAACAGATACGCAGTATTTT.